These T cell receptor beta chains were read from a single sample in a study of blood T cell repertoires in COVID-19. Data came from immunoSEQ multiplex PCR; TCRdb stores just in-frame clones and leaves some out. This sample has about 300,000 clones; roughly 85% occur once, and the top ten carry approximately 5.4%. The sample was PBMCs or T cells enriched from blood (not recorded which). All receptors derive from a woman aged 25 to 39 who had recovered from COVID-19. CDR3s leave out the opening cysteine and the closing phenylalanine or tryptophan. A D gene is named only where the DNA matches it firmly. Part of the rows lack a size; the others show once, few, many or a class for expanded clones.

J gene	V gene	clone size	D gene	CDR3 protein
TRBJ1-4	TRBV5-1	NA	TRBD1	ASSLKGAWEKLF
TRBJ2-5	TRBV6-5	NA	NA	ASRERGLGQETQY
TRBJ1-6	TRBV27	NA	TRBD1	ASSLRGQGRGSPLH
TRBJ1-4	TRBV6-1	once	NA	ASSVRQYPQTNEKLF
TRBJ1-6	TRBV23-1	NA	TRBD1	ASSHYYDRGEGNSPLH
TRBJ2-7	TRBV12-3/TRBV12-4	NA	NA	ASQLGYSYEQY
TRBJ1-5	TRBV6-5	NA	NA	ASSYAGKNQPQH
TRBJ1-4	TRBV2	NA	NA	ASSSIFGRGPGEREKLF
TRBJ2-5	TRBV20-1	once	NA	SAIIVETQY
TRBJ2-1	TRBV19	once	NA	ASTRPGSSYNEQF
TRBJ1-4	TRBV7-2	NA	NA	ASSLWGRGNEKLF
TRBJ2-1	TRBV20-1	NA	TRBD1	SANTGDEQF
TRBJ1-1	TRBV10-1	NA	NA	ASSENGNTEAF
TRBJ1-2	TRBV5-1	NA	NA	ASSLGTLANYGYT